The next 25 T cell receptor beta chains were all read from a single sample in a study of blood T cell repertoires in COVID-19. Some clones are missing from TCRdb's copy, which holds only in-frame ones; the method was immunoSEQ multiplex PCR. The repertoire includes 200,000 to 250,000 clones, roughly 77% of them detected once, and 9.2% sits in the top ten. Sequencing was performed on PBMCs or T cells enriched from blood (not recorded which). The receptors originated from a man between 35 and 55 years old who had recovered from COVID-19.

Only one count was recorded for this clone. V usage is TRBV4-1 and J usage is TRBJ1-2; D is ambiguous. Germline assignment: CDR1 MGHRA and CDR2 YSYEKL. Deletions cut 2 bases from V and 1 base from J, with 8 bases between. The CDR3 runs to 14 residues. The CDR3, as DNA: TGCGCCAGCAGCCAAAGTACCTATAACTATGGCTACACCTTC. Its protein is CASSQSTYNYGYTF.

The chain combines TRBV19 with TRBJ1-5; D is ambiguous. The CDR3 is 11 amino acids. CDR1 is LNHDA, CDR2 SQIVND, per germline (reference sequence). The V gene lost 11 bases and the J gene lost 2 bases, with 7 bases spanning the gap. The CDR3 is CAGGGNQPQHF. The CDR3 nucleotides read TGTGCCGGAGGAGGCAATCAGCCCCAGCATTTT.

This clone was seen more than once but under ten times. The V gene is TRBV14, the J gene TRBJ1-1; D is perhaps TRBD1 (5 bases). Looked up from germline, CDR1 is SGHDN and CDR2 is FVKESK. Trimming removed 4 bases at V and 5 bases at J, with 11 bases between. The CDR3 loop spans 13 amino acids. CDR3 protein: CASSPNRRTEAFF. CDR3 nucleotides: TGTGCCAGCAGCCCGAACAGGCGTACTGAAGCTTTCTTT.

V and J are TRBV18 and TRBJ2-2; a weak D match, TRBD1 (6 bases). The CDR3 sequence is 18 residues long. Germline CDR1 and CDR2: KGHSH and LQKENI. The V gene lost 4 bases and the J gene lost 0 bases, with 18 bases spanning the gap. In DNA, the CDR3 is TGTGCCAGCTCACGTACAAAGACAGGTCCCGCGAACACCGGGGAGCTGTTTTTT. Residues: CASSRTKTGPANTGELFF.

V usage is TRBV5-8 and J usage is TRBJ1-2, with 11 bases aligning to TRBD1. In germline, CDR1 is SGHTS, CDR2 YDEGEE. This CDR3 contains 17 residues. V gave up 4 bases and J gave up 3 bases; unmatched junction bases: 11. The CDR3 DNA is TGTGCCAGCAGCCCAACTCCGGACAGGGGGCGATACTATGGCTACACCTTC. Its translation: CASSPTPDRGRYYGYTF. Full variable domain (missing parts from reference TRBV5-8 and TRBJ1-2): EAGVTQSPTHLIKTRGQQATLRCSPISGHTSVYWYQQALGLGLQFLLWYDEGEERNRGNFPPRFSGRQFPNYSSELNVNALELEDSALYLCASSPTPDRGRYYGYTFGSGTRLTVV.

The gene calls are TRBV11-2 and TRBJ1-2, with D hard to call. The germline V gene has CDR1 SGHAT and CDR2 FQNNGV. V was clipped by 1 base and J by 8 bases, with 11 bases between them. The length of the CDR3 is 13 residues. The CDR3 region has the DNA TGTGCCAGCAGCTTAGGCGGAAGAGTAGGCTACACCTTC. Amino acid sequence: CASSLGGRVGYTF.

The CDR3 loop is CASSQGRANQPQYF. The CDR3 DNA is TGTGCCAGCAGCCAGGGCAGGGCTAATCAGCCCCAGTATTTT. V is TRBV3-1 (or the pseudogene TRBV3-2) and J is TRBJ1-5, with D perhaps matching TRBD1 (5 bases). The J call may be in error: the DNA end matches TRBJ2-3 better. Germline values: CDR1 LGHDT, CDR2 YNNKEL (reference sequence). The CDR3 contains 14 residues.

V usage is TRBV4-1 and J usage is TRBJ1-5; TRBD1 agrees at 12 bases. Per the germline V gene, CDR1 is MGHRA and CDR2 is YSYEKL. The ends lost 6 bases at V and 4 bases at J; junction bases unmatched: 10. The CDR3 has 17 residues. In DNA form, the CDR3 reads TGCGCCAGCAGTTCGGGACAGGGGGCTGGGAGGAATCAGCCCCAGCATTTT. This encodes CASSSGQGAGRNQPQHF.

The V and J genes are TRBV5-5 and TRBJ1-2, with D possibly matching TRBD1 (6 bases). The V end lost 1 base, the J end lost 4 bases, and 14 bases lay between the germline ends. Germline V gene data show CDR1 as SGHKS and CDR2 as YYEKEE (reference sequence). The length of the CDR3 is 15 residues. In DNA, the CDR3 is TGTGCCAGCAGCTTGCAGGGGATGGGCCCCTATGGCTACACCTTC. Its protein is CASSLQGMGPYGYTF.

The CDR3 sequence: CASSQDTLAGGEGQYF. The CDR3 nucleotides read TGTGCCAGCAGCCAAGATACGCTAGCGGGAGGGGAGGGGCAGTACTTC. The genes are TRBV4-2 and TRBJ2-7, with 12 nucleotides matching TRBD2. This CDR3 contains 16 residues. The germline V gene encodes CDR1 LGHNA and CDR2 YNFKEQ. After removal of 0 bases from V and 9 bases from J, the junction contained 9 bases not matched to a gene.

This clone has just a few counts. The gene calls are TRBV19 and TRBJ1-6; TRBD1 is a possible D gene (6 bases). The CDR3 extends over 15 amino acids. Germline CDR1 LNHDA, CDR2 SQIVND (reference sequence). Trimming removed 6 bases from V and 10 bases from J, with 19 bases in between. The CDR3 protein is CASSPAAGDWSPLHF. The CDR3 DNA reads TGTGCCAGTAGCCCGGCGGCAGGGGATTGGTCACCCCTCCACTTT.

The gene calls are TRBV5-8 and TRBJ1-5, with 7 bases matching TRBD1. J lost 4 bases, V lost 7 bases, and 8 bases had no gene match. In germline, CDR1 is SGHTS, CDR2 YDEGEE. This CDR3 region has 14 residues. The CDR3 nucleotides read TGTGCCAGCCTCCGTAGGGGGCGGAATCAGCCCCAGCATTTT. Protein: CASLRRGRNQPQHF.

This chain connects TRBV19 to TRBJ1-5, with 10 bases aligning to TRBD1. The V segment lost 7 bases and the J segment 6 bases; nucleotides outside the gene matches: 15. The CDR3 contains 17 residues. The V gene's germline CDR1 is LNHDA and CDR2 SQIVND (reference sequence). The CDR3 DNA follows: TGTGCCAGTACCGATACCGGGACAGGGGCCCGAGGTCAGCCCCAGCATTTT. It yields the protein CASTDTGTGARGQPQHF.

The chain combines TRBV11-3 with TRBJ2-7; no definite D call. Trimming removed 4 bases from V and 2 bases from J, with 12 bases in between. Germline V gene sequence: CDR1 SGHNT, CDR2 YENEEA. The CDR3 is 14 residues long. In DNA, the CDR3 is TGTGCCAGCAGCTCTCTAGGTTCGCCCTACGAGCAGTACTTC. Translation: CASSSLGSPYEQYF. Full variable domain (missing parts from reference TRBV11-3 and TRBJ2-7): EAGVVQSPRYKIIEKKQPVAFWCNPISGHNTLYWYLQNLGQGPELLIRYENEEAVDDSQLPKDRFSAERLKGVDSTLKIQPAELGDSAVYLCASSSLGSPYEQYFGPGTRLTVT.

The chain combines TRBV15 with TRBJ2-7; 7 bases are shared with TRBD2. Looked up from germline, CDR1 is LNHNV and CDR2 is YYDKDF (reference sequence). The CDR3 covers 16 residues. Trimming removed 5 bases from V and 0 bases from J; junction bases left unmatched: 10. The CDR3 region is CATSGYTGTNSYEQYF. CDR3 nucleotides: TGTGCCACCAGCGGCTACACCGGGACTAACTCCTACGAGCAGTACTTC.

The chain recombines TRBV7-8 with TRBJ2-1; D possibly corresponds to TRBD2 (6 bases). The CDR3 is 17 amino acids. Trimming pared 2 bases from V and 7 bases from J, leaving 21 bases between. CDR1 and CDR2 from the germline V gene are SGHVS and FQNEAQ. CDR3 in amino acids: CASSLKNRGRSGNEQFF. The CDR3 nucleotides are TGTGCCAGCAGCTTAAAAAATCGGGGGAGGAGTGGGAATGAGCAGTTCTTC. Supplemented by reference TRBV7-8 and TRBJ2-1, the full variable domain reads GAGVSQSPRYKVAKRGQDVALRCDPISGHVSLFWYQQALGQGPEFLTYFQNEAQLDKSGLPSDRFFAERPEGSVSTLKIQRTQQEDSAVYLCASSLKNRGRSGNEQFFGPGTRLTVL.

The V call is TRBV2, the J call TRBJ2-6, with a weak D call TRBD1 (5 bases). The CDR3 has 22 residues. Germline lookup yields CDR1 SNHLY and CDR2 FYNNEI. Trimming took 6 bases from V and 0 from J, leaving 30 bases between them. In DNA form, the CDR3 reads TGTGCCAGCAGGGGAAGGCAGGGTCTTTCGGTTGGGAAAAACTCTGGGGCCAACGTCCTGACTTTC. It is translated as CASRGRQGLSVGKNSGANVLTF.

This sequence joins TRBV27 and TRBJ1-2, with D maybe TRBD1 (6 bases). Germline CDR1 is MNHEY and CDR2 is SMNVEV (reference sequence). The CDR3 sequence is 20 residues long. Between the trimmed V and J ends, which lost 5 bases and 4 bases, there was a span of 32 bases. The CDR3 bases are TGTGCCAGCAGTCACGACCCCCTTTTCTTGGGACAAGGGCCGAGCTATGGCTACACCTTC. Translation: CASSHDPLFLGQGPSYGYTF.

The V and J genes are TRBV12-3 or TRBV12-4 and TRBJ1-2; D is unclear. The CDR3 totals 13 residues. Trimming took 6 bases from V and 5 from J, leaving 13 bases between them. The CDR3 loop is CASRPDMIYGYTF. CDR3 coding DNA: TGTGCCAGCAGACCAGACATGATTTATGGCTACACCTTC.

This rearrangement joins TRBV6-1 to TRBJ1-1; possibly TRBD1 for D (6 bases). There are 14 residues in the CDR3. Germline CDR1 and CDR2: MNHNS and SASEGT. V gave up 3 bases and J gave up 0 bases, with 8 bases separating them. CDR3 nucleotide sequence: TGTGCCAGCAGTGACAACAGGGTGAACACTGAAGCTTTCTTT. Translating gives CASSDNRVNTEAFF.

The genes are TRBV7-6 and TRBJ1-2; D is perhaps TRBD1 (5 bases). Germline CDR1 and CDR2: SGHVS and FNYEAQ. Trimming left V 5 bases short and J 5 bases short, with 12 bases between. This CDR3 has 13 residues. The CDR3 sequence is CASSAATGYGYTF. The CDR3 DNA reads TGTGCCAGCAGCGCCGCAACAGGATATGGCTACACCTTC.

The V and J genes are TRBV18 and TRBJ1-2; no clear D gene. In germline, CDR1 is KGHSH, CDR2 LQKENI. Trimming shortened V by 2 bases and J by 5 bases, and 12 bases separated the two germline ends. The length of the CDR3 is 14 residues. The CDR3 here is CASSPVRQDYGYTF. CDR3 bases: TGTGCCAGCTCACCAGTCAGACAAGATTATGGCTACACCTTC.

The V and J genes are TRBV7-6 and TRBJ2-7, with a weak D call TRBD1 (8 bases). CDR3 length equals 14 residues. V lost 5 bases and J 3 bases, leaving 14 bases between the germline ends. Looked up from germline, CDR1 is SGHVS and CDR2 is FNYEAQ. CDR3 bases: TGTGCCAGCAGCCAGCGGGACAGGATCTACGAGCAGTACTTC. Translation: CASSQRDRIYEQYF. The whole variable domain, remainder taken from reference TRBV7-6 and TRBJ2-7, is GAGVSQSPRYKVTKRGQDVALRCDPISGHVSLYWYRQALGQGPEFLTYFNYEAQQDKSGLPNDRFSAERPEGSISTLTIQRTEQRDSAMYRCASSQRDRIYEQYFGPGTRLTVT.

The genes are TRBV12-3 or TRBV12-4 and TRBJ2-7; D unresolved. Trimming took 6 bases from V and 2 from J, leaving 11 bases between them. The CDR3 is 13 amino acids. The CDR3 spells CASRMSIAYEQYF. The CDR3 nucleotides are TGTGCCAGCAGAATGAGTATTGCCTACGAGCAGTACTTC.

This clone is a singleton in its sample. The CDR3 is CASSPQKRDSGETQYF. CDR3 in DNA: TGTGCCAGCTCACCTCAAAAACGGGACAGTGGAGAGACCCAGTACTTC. V is TRBV18 and J is TRBJ2-5; 7 nucleotides align to TRBD1. Looked up from germline, CDR1 is KGHSH and CDR2 is LQKENI. The CDR3 loop spans 16 amino acids. Trimming removed 3 bases from V and 4 bases from J; junction bases left unmatched: 11.